What follows are 3 T cell receptor beta chains derived from one specimen sequenced in a study of T cell repertoires in cytomegalovirus infection. The antigens these receptors bind are not known. TCRdb re-called the reads with MiXCR, one entry per CDR3 protein. The data contain around 770,000 distinct CDR3 sequences, just under 30% of them singletons. The input for sequencing was cultured CD8+ T cells from PBMCs, taken from culture after CMV antigen stimulation. The source is a human donor in good health (CMV status not recorded). Some clones in this sample may be carry-over from other donors' samples.

The V and J genes are TRBV10-3 and TRBJ2-2; D remains unclear. Per the germline V gene, CDR1 is ENHRY and CDR2 is SYGVKD. Between the trimmed V and J ends, which lost 7 bases and 6 bases, there was a span of 15 bases. The CDR3 runs to 14 residues. CDR3 in DNA: TGTGCCATCAAGGAAGCCGGAAACGCCGGGGAGCTGTTTTTT. It yields the protein CAIKEAGNAGELFF.

The chain has TRBV5-1 and TRBJ1-1; D is unresolved. The germline CDR1 and CDR2 sequences are SGHRS and YFSETQ. The V gene lost 1 base and the J gene lost 4 bases, with 26 bases spanning the gap. The CDR3 covers 19 residues. CDR3 amino acids: CASSLLVRQNPWDVTEAFF. The DNA for the CDR3 is TGCGCCAGCAGCTTGTTGGTCCGGCAGAACCCCTGGGATGTCACTGAAGCTTTCTTT.

On this clonotype: This may be a read error: a much more frequent sequence differs by one nucleotide. The chain is built from TRBV7-6 and TRBJ2-1; D is possibly TRBD1 (5 bases). Germline V lookup: CDR1 SGHVS, CDR2 FNYEAQ. V gave up 5 bases and J gave up 10 bases, with 18 bases separating them. The CDR3 consists of 14 residues. CDR3 DNA sequence: TGTGCCAGCAGCCCATTGGTCATGGGGCGGGAGCAGTTCTTC. As protein: CASSPLVMGREQFF. Using reference TRBV7-6 and TRBJ2-1 for the parts outside the CDR3, the full variable domain is GAGVSQSPRYKVTKRGQDVALRCDPISGHVSLYWYRQALGQGPEFLTYFNYEAQQDKSGLPNDRFSAERPEGSISTLTIQRTEQRDSAMYRCASSPLVMGREQFFGPGTRLTVL.